This TCR beta chain was profiled in a study of shared clonotypes between healthy human individuals. Study context: Every donor yielded three CD4 naive, three CD4 memory, two CD8 naive and one CD8 memory plate.

Profiled with immunoSEQ multiplex PCR; TCRdb holds only in-frame clones, not every one. In the table there are roughly 2.4 million clones, approximately 94% of which are singletons. Study-level results: Across subsets, estimated richness was generally greater for naive than for memory populations.

Free of recent acute infections or vaccinations, the donors were healthy HIV-negative adults. To note about this clone: Its target is unknown.

What was sequenced was naive CD4+ T cells sorted from blood. Subset given: CD45RA+ positively selected. This TCR was recovered from a man aged 18-30 years in good health.

CDR3 nucleotide sequence: TGTGCCAGCAGCTTGGTGGGGAGTGGTAGTTCACCCCTCCACTTT. Protein sequence: CASSLVGSGSSPLHF. The V call is TRBV5-6, the J call TRBJ1-6; unclear D gene. The germline V gene encodes CDR1 SGHDT and CDR2 YYEEEE. The CDR3 runs to 15 residues. Trimming shortened V by 0 bases and J by 9 bases, and 13 bases separated the two germline ends.